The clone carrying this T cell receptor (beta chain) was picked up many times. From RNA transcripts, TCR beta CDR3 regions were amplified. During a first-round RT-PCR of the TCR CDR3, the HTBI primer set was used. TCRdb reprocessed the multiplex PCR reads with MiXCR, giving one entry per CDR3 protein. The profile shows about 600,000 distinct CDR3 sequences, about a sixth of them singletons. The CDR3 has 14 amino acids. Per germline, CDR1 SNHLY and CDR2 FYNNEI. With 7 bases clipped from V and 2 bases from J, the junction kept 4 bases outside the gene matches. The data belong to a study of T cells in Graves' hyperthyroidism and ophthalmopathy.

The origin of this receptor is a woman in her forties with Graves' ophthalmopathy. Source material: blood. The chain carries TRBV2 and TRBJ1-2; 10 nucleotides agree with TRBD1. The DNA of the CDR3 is TGTGCCAGCAAAGAGGACAGGGGGAACTATGGCTACACCTTC. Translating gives CASKEDRGNYGYTF.